Described below is a single T cell receptor (beta chain) sequence and its context. Its target is not known. Time point here: newly diagnosed GD, antithyroid drugs for less than 3 months. There was RNA extracted from PBMCs, and the TCR library was made from it. This sample is part of a study of regulatory T cells in long-lasting Graves disease. Whole-study results and caveats: Analyses excluded thyroid tissue, covering peripheral blood alone.

Library construction for TCR beta used iRepertoire HTBI primers and Arm-PCR of CDR3 regions. Via MiXCR, TCRdb re-called the multiplex PCR reads, giving one row per CDR3 protein. Of about 350,000 distinct CDR3 sequences listed, 15% to 20% are singletons. Between the trimmed V and J ends, which lost 5 bases and 9 bases, there was a span of 8 bases. This CDR3 contains 12 residues. Germline V CDR1 and CDR2: MDHEN, SYDVKM. Another study also made use of these data, one on T cells in Graves' hyperthyroidism and ophthalmopathy. That report adds: Participants, patients aged 18 to 65, had newly diagnosed hyperthyroidism with a duration under 2 months. First-round RT-PCR with HTBI primers amplified the TCR CDR3 region.

The receptor comes from a young woman with Graves disease. The chain carries TRBV28 and TRBJ1-6; D call uncertain. The source was peripheral blood mononuclear cells (PBMCs), collected at new diagnosis, from a patient treated with antithyroid drugs. The CDR3 protein is CASSQESSPLHF. In DNA form, the CDR3 reads TGTGCCAGCAGTCAAGAGAGTTCACCCCTCCACTTT.